This entry lists 13 T cell receptor beta chains sequenced from one sample in a study of post-analysis software for immune sequencing data. Study-wide results and limits: TRBV5-6, TRBV5-1 and TRBV20-1 were among 4 or 5 TRBV segments more frequent in patients than controls.

Every TCR beta cDNA library bore unique molecular identifiers. Each CDR3 protein is one row after TCRdb ran MiXCR on the PCR reads. In the table there are around 770,000 distinct CDR3 sequences, 46% of which are singletons. What these receptors recognize is not known. The sequencing sample was made of blood. Receptors were obtained from a girl between 5 and 17 years old with multiple sclerosis.

J is TRBJ1-1 and V is TRBV11-2; D unresolved. CDR3 size: 13 residues. Germline CDR1 and CDR2: SGHAT and FQNNGV. With 4 bases removed from V and 4 bases from J, the gap between germline ends came to 10 bases. The CDR3 loop reads CASSSRQFTEAFF. The CDR3 DNA is TGTGCCAGCAGCTCCAGACAATTCACTGAAGCTTTCTTT.

The chain is built from TRBV7-8 and TRBJ2-3; TRBD2 matches at 12 bases. Trimming cost V 2 bases and J 1 base; bases outside gene matches: 7. The germline gives CDR1 SGHVS, CDR2 FQNEAQ. The CDR3 length is 18 residues. CDR3: CASSLPWTSGDRTDTQYF. The DNA for the CDR3 is TGTGCCAGCAGCTTACCTTGGACTAGCGGGGATCGCACAGATACGCAGTATTTT.

J is TRBJ1-6 and V is TRBV25-1; a possible D gene is TRBD1 (5 bases). Germline CDR1 is MGHDK and CDR2 is SYGVNS. V lost 3 bases to trimming and J lost 13 bases, with 16 bases between them. The CDR3 sequence is 14 residues long. Written as DNA, the CDR3 is TGTGCCAGCAGTGACGGGGGAGGGTCAGTTCCCCTCCACTTT. It specifies CASSDGGGSVPLHF.

This clonotype was seen a handful of times. The CDR3 DNA reads as TGTGCCAGCAGTCCCCCCGGGTTCCAAGAGACCCAGTACTTC. It encodes CASSPPGFQETQYF. The rearrangement uses TRBV12-3 or TRBV12-4 and TRBJ2-5, with D unresolved. This CDR3 has 14 residues. Trimming took off 5 bases at V and 1 base at J, with 11 bases between the two ends.

The rearrangement joins TRBV27 to TRBJ2-3; D not certain. There are 15 residues in the CDR3. CDR1 and CDR2 from the germline V gene are MNHEY and SMNVEV (reference sequence). The V and J ends lost 4 bases and 0 bases respectively, with 11 bases between them. The CDR3 loop reads CASSSEHYSTDTQYF. CDR3 bases: TGTGCCAGCAGTTCGGAACACTATAGCACAGATACGCAGTATTTT.

Notes on this clonotype: The junction shows a germline mismatch at one end, possibly a read error. J is TRBJ2-1 and V is TRBV7-8; 12 bases are a match to TRBD2. The CDR3 loop spans 18 amino acids. CDR1 SGHVS and CDR2 FQNEAQ come from the germline V gene. CDR3 residues: CVSSRTGKGLAGHNEQFF. Written as DNA, the CDR3 is TGTGTCAGCAGCCGGACAGGGAAAGGACTAGCGGGACACAATGAGCAGTTCTTC.

With respect to this clonotype: One junction end does not reproduce the germline sequence, and a read error may be involved. CDR3 sequence reads: CAGSLGPVFSDTQYF. In DNA, the CDR3 is TGTGCCGGCAGCTTAGGGCCAGTTTTCTCAGATACGCAGTATTTT. The rearrangement uses TRBV7-9 and TRBJ2-3; D unresolved. Looked up from germline, CDR1 is SEHNR and CDR2 is FQNEAQ (reference sequence). The CDR3 spans 15 residues. Full variable domain (outside the CDR3, taken from reference TRBV7-9 and TRBJ2-3): DTGVSQNPRHKITKRGQNVTFRCDPISEHNRLYWYRQTLGQGPEFLTYFQNEAQLEKSRLLSDRFSAERPKGSFSTLEIQRTEQGDSAMYLCAGSLGPVFSDTQYFGPGTRLTVL.

This clonotype was picked up many times. The chain has TRBV27 and TRBJ2-7; 7 nucleotides align to TRBD1. The CDR3 contains 14 residues. J lost 0 bases, V lost 5 bases, and 4 bases had no gene match. Germline-derived CDR1 and CDR2 are MNHEY and SMNVEV (reference sequence). The chain's CDR3 is CASSDRDSSYEQYF. The DNA for the CDR3 is TGTGCCAGCAGTGACCGGGACAGCTCCTACGAGCAGTACTTC.

The genes are TRBV28 and TRBJ2-4, with D tentatively TRBD1 (6 bases). The V gene lost 5 bases and the J gene lost 6 bases, with 14 bases spanning the gap. The CDR3 totals 14 residues. Germline V gene lookup returns CDR1 MDHEN and CDR2 SYDVKM. CDR3 residues: CASSRASRGNIQYF. The CDR3 nucleotides read TGTGCCAGCAGTCGGGCGAGCAGGGGAAACATTCAGTACTTC.

There are a few counts of this clonotype. V is TRBV10-3 and J is TRBJ1-1; D possibly corresponds to TRBD1 (5 bases). The CDR3 extends over 13 amino acids. V was trimmed by 6 bases and J by 1 base, leaving 9 bases between them. Germline V gene data show CDR1 as ENHRY and CDR2 as SYGVKD. The CDR3 sequence: CAIRLTENTEAFF. The CDR3 bases are TGTGCCATCAGATTGACAGAGAACACTGAAGCTTTCTTT.

The chain employs TRBV4-3 and TRBJ2-7; 7 bases fit TRBD2. The CDR3 is 15 residues long. The trim removed 4 bases at V and 7 bases at J, leaving 13 bases unmatched. Germline CDR1 reads LGHNA; CDR2 reads YSLEER. CDR3 sequence reads: CASSPNGRSYNEQYF. For the CDR3, the DNA is TGCGCCAGCAGCCCAAACGGGAGGTCCTACAATGAGCAGTACTTC.

The V and J genes are TRBV20-1 and TRBJ2-7, with 7 bases that match TRBD1. With V trimmed by 3 bases and J by 1 base, 9 bases remained unmatched. There are 15 residues in the CDR3. Germline V gene sequence: CDR1 DFQATT, CDR2 SNEGSKA (reference sequence). This chain's CDR3 is CSASTMDRPSYEQYF. The CDR3 DNA is TGCAGTGCTAGCACGATGGACAGGCCTTCCTACGAGCAGTACTTC.

This clonotype showed up just a few times. V and J are TRBV4-1 and TRBJ1-1, with D possibly being TRBD1 (6 bases). CDR1 and CDR2 (germline): MGHRA, YSYEKL. This CDR3 has 14 residues. Trimming removed 5 bases at V and 4 bases at J, with 14 bases between. CDR3 nucleotide sequence: TGCGCCAGCAGCGCCGCAGGGGTTCCCACTGAAGCTTTCTTT. Its protein is CASSAAGVPTEAFF.